This T cell receptor (beta chain) was captured by sequencing in a study of blood T cell repertoires in COVID-19. Study-level background: Samples came from the United States, Italy and Spain, spanning acute and convalescent COVID-19. Sample material is recorded as cDNA or gDNA derived from T cells, B-cell-depleted T cells, or PBMCs.

CDR1 and CDR2 (germline): SGDLS, YYNGEE. The CDR3 is 13 residues long. The ends were cut back, 4 bases at V and 4 bases at J, with 11 bases in the middle. Authors' analysis steps: It was from reference gene primer amplification that nucleated cell counts were estimated. The protocol was immunoSEQ multiplex PCR, while the TCRdb copy is restricted to in-frame clones and leaves out a portion. V, J and clone size derive from that table, while D and trimming were established from the DNA sequence. Seen here are approximately 210,000 clones, around 92% observed once, and the top ten hold about 1.3%. The TCR comes from a man aged 25 to 40 with acute or convalescent COVID-19. Sequencing was done on a sample of peripheral blood. The chain links TRBV9 to TRBJ1-2; no clear D gene. The CDR3 DNA reads as TGTGCCAGCAGCCCCGGGTCGCCCTATGGCTACACCTTC. It is translated as CASSPGSPYGYTF.